This is a list of T cell receptor beta chains from one sample in a study of cytomegalovirus exposure and HLA in healthy donors. TCRdb's table, derived via immunoSEQ multiplex PCR, lists solely in-frame clones and lacks some. Of 140,000 or so clones in the sample, approximately 90% were seen once. The specimen was PBMCs. Every receptor here comes from a man aged 18 to 30 in good health and CMV-seronegative. Each CDR3 is given with its conserved first and last residue. Fields, in order: D gene, clone size, J gene, V gene, CDR3 DNA, CDR3 protein. A D gene is named only where the DNA matches it firmly. For some rows the clone size is stated as once, few or many, or as a class when expanded; others skip it.

>TRBD2|NA|TRBJ2-5|TRBV9
TGTGCCAGCAGTTTAGCGGGAGGGAGGCAAGAGACCCAGTACTTC
CASSLAGGRQETQYF
>TRBD1|NA|TRBJ1-2|TRBV25-1
TGTGCCAGCAGTGCAACAGGGGATGGCTACACCTTC
CASSATGDGYTF
>NA|NA|TRBJ2-1|TRBV7-6
TGTGCCAGCAGCCGCAATGCTCGGGATGAGCAGTTCTTC
CASSRNARDEQFF
>NA|NA|TRBJ1-1|TRBV9
TGTGCCAGCAGCGTAGACAAGTACACTGAAGCTTTCTTT
CASSVDKYTEAFF
>TRBD1|NA|TRBJ2-2|TRBV5-1
TGCGCCAGCAGCTTGTGGTTGGGACAGGGGTACACCGGGGAGCTGTTTTTT
CASSLWLGQGYTGELFF
>NA|NA|TRBJ2-4|TRBV19
TGTGCCAGTAGGCAAAATCCCGGTCCAGGCATTCAGTACTTC
CASRQNPGPGIQYF
>TRBD1|NA|TRBJ1-1|TRBV6-5
TGTGCCAGCAGTTCGCCCGGACAGGGGAACACTGAAGCTTTCTTT
CASSSPGQGNTEAFF
>TRBD1|NA|TRBJ1-1|TRBV11-3
TGTGCCAGCAGCCGGACAGGTTTGAACACTGAAGCTTTCTTT
CASSRTGLNTEAFF
>NA|few|TRBJ1-5|TRBV6-6
TGTGCCAGCAGTTACCCGAGCGGCAATCAGCCCCAGCATTTT
CASSYPSGNQPQHF
>TRBD2|NA|TRBJ2-5|TRBV29-1
TGCAGCGGAGGGACTAGCGGCCAGGGGACCCAGTACTTC
CSGGTSGQGTQYF
>NA|NA|TRBJ1-1|TRBV30
TGTGCCTGGAGTGTACACAGGGCCTACACTGAAGCTTTCTTT
CAWSVHRAYTEAFF
>TRBD2|NA|TRBJ2-7|TRBV7-9
TGTGCCAGCAGCTTCGGTGGACTAGCGGGGGCCGAGCAGTACTTC
CASSFGGLAGAEQYF
>TRBD1|NA|TRBJ1-4|TRBV6-1
TGTGCCAGCAGTGAAGGACAGGGTGGGGAAAAACTGTTTTTT
CASSEGQGGEKLFF
>TRBD2|NA|TRBJ2-1|TRBV6-1
TGTGCCAGCAGTGGACTTGGCGGGGGGGATTATGAGCAGTTCTTC
CASSGLGGGDYEQFF
>NA|NA|TRBJ2-2|TRBV7-3
TGTGCCAGCAGCTTTAGTTCGAACACCGGGGAGCTGTTTTTT
CASSFSSNTGELFF
>TRBD2|NA|TRBJ2-1|TRBV11-2
TGTGCCAGCAGCCCATGGACTAGCGGGAGTATTGAGCAGTTCTTC
CASSPWTSGSIEQFF
>NA|NA|TRBJ1-5|TRBV5-8
TGTGCCAGCAGCTCGTTGATGGGGGGACAGCCCCAGCATTTT
CASSSLMGGQPQHF
>TRBD1|NA|TRBJ2-5|TRBV27
TGTGCCAGCAGGGTACAGGGGTGGCGAGAGACCCAGTACTTC
CASRVQGWRETQYF
>TRBD2|NA|TRBJ2-1|TRBV2
TGTGCCAGCAGTGGAGGACTAGCGGGATACTACAATGAGCAGTTCTTC
CASSGGLAGYYNEQFF
>NA|NA|TRBJ1-3|TRBV13
TGTGCCAGCAGCTCCCTGTCGGGAAACACCATATATTTT
CASSSLSGNTIYF
>NA|NA|TRBJ1-1|TRBV9
TGTGCCAGCAGCGTAACAGGCAGGGACACTGAAGCTTTCTTT
CASSVTGRDTEAFF
>NA|NA|TRBJ2-3|TRBV10-3
TGTGCCATCAGTTGGGGGGAAAGCACAGATACGCAGTATTTT
CAISWGESTDTQYF
>NA|NA|TRBJ2-1|TRBV6-6
TGTGCCAGCAGTTGGGAGAATGAGCAGTTCTTC
CASSWENEQFF
>TRBD2|NA|TRBJ2-3|TRBV4-3
TGCGCCAGCAGCCTCCTTCCCAGCGGGAAGAGCACAGATACGCAGTATTTT
CASSLLPSGKSTDTQYF
>NA|NA|TRBJ2-1|TRBV13
TGTGCCAGCAGCTTAGGAGCATACAATGAGCAGTTCTTC
CASSLGAYNEQFF
>NA|NA|TRBJ1-2|TRBV19
TGTGCCAGTAGTATATTCTCGGGGAACTATGGCTACACCTTC
CASSIFSGNYGYTF
>NA|NA|TRBJ1-4|TRBV27
TGTGCCAGCAGTTACAGTCCTGCAACTAATGAAAAACTGTTTTTT
CASSYSPATNEKLFF
>NA|NA|TRBJ1-4|TRBV19
TGTGCCAGTATGGCGGGGGGCACAACTAATGAAAAACTGTTTTTT
CASMAGGTTNEKLFF